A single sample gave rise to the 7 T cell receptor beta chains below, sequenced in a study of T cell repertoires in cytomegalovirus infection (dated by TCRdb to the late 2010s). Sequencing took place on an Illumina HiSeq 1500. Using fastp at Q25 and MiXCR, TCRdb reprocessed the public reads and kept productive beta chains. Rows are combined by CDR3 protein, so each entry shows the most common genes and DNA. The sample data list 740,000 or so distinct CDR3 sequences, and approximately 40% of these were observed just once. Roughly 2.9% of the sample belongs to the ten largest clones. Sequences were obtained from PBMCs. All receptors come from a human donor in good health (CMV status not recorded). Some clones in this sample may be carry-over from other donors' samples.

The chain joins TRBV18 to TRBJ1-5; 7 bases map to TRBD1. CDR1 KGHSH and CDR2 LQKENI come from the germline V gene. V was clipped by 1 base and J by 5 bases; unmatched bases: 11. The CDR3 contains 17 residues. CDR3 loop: CASSPQGALASDQPQHF. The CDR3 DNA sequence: TGTGCCAGCTCACCACAGGGGGCATTAGCTTCAGATCAGCCCCAGCATTTT.

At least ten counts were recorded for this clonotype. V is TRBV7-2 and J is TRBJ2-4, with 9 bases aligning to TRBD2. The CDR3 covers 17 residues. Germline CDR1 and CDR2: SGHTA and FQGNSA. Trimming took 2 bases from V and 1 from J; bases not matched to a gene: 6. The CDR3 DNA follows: TGTGCCAGCAGCTTACAGCTAGCGGGGATGGCCAAAAACATTCAGTACTTC. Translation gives CASSLQLAGMAKNIQYF.

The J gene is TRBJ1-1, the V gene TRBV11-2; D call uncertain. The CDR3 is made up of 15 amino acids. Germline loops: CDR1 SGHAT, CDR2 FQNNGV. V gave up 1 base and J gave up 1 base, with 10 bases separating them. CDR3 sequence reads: CASSLGGTQNTEAFF. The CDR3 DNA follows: TGTGCCAGCAGCTTAGGGGGAACTCAGAACACTGAAGCTTTCTTT.

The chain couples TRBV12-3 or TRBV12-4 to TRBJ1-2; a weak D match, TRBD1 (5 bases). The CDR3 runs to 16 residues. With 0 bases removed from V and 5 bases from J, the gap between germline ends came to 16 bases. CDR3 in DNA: TGTGCCAGCAGTTTAGCGGCCTCGGGACCCCAGTATGGCTACACCTTC. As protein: CASSLAASGPQYGYTF.

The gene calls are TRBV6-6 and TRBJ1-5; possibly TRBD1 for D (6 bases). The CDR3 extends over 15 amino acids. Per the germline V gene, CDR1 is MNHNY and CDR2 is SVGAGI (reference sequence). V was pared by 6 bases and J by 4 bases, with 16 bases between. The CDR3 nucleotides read TGTGCCAGCAGGGAGCCAGGGGCTCGTAATCAGCCCCAGCATTTT. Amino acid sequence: CASREPGARNQPQHF.

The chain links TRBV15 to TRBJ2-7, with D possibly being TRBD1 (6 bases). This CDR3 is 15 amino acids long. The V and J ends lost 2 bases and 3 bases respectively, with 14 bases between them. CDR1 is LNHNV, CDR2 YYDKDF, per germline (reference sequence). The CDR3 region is CATSRTGTSYYEQYF. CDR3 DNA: TGTGCCACCAGCAGAACAGGGACATCCTACTACGAGCAGTACTTC.

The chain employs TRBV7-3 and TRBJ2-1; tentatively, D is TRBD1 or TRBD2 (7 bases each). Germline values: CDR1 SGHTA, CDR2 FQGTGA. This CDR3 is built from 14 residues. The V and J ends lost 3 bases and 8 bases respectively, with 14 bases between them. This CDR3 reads CASSFQGGPDEQFF. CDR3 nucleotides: TGTGCCAGCAGCTTTCAGGGGGGGCCGGATGAGCAGTTCTTC.